Following are 25 T cell receptor beta chains from one sample sequenced in a study of blood T cell repertoires in COVID-19. The method was immunoSEQ multiplex PCR; TCRdb's version includes in-frame clones alone and lacks a portion of them. This sample has some 180,000 clones; almost 90% occur once, and the top ten carry roughly 0.56%. Sequenced: peripheral blood. Source of these receptors: a man between 50 and 59 years old with acute or convalescent COVID-19.

This chain links TRBV28 with TRBJ2-3, with D possibly being TRBD1 (6 bases). Germline CDR1 is MDHEN and CDR2 is SYDVKM. The V and J ends lost 8 bases and 5 bases respectively, with 14 bases between them. The CDR3 loop spans 13 amino acids. The CDR3 protein is CASSLQGQDTQYF. Written as DNA, the CDR3 is TGTGCCAGCTCCTTGCAGGGGCAAGATACGCAGTATTTT.

V is TRBV7-3 and J is TRBJ2-3; TRBD2 aligns across 7 bases. Trimming took 1 base from V and 0 from J; bases not matched to a gene: 1. There are 15 residues in the CDR3. In germline, CDR1 is SGHTA, CDR2 FQGTGA. DNA for the CDR3: TGTGCCAGCAGCTTAATGGGGGGGAGCACAGATACGCAGTATTTT. Its protein is CASSLMGGSTDTQYF.

The genes are TRBV2 and TRBJ2-7; D uncertain. CDR3 length: 15 amino acids. V shed 5 bases and J shed 2 bases, with 16 bases lying between them. Germline V lookup: CDR1 SNHLY, CDR2 FYNNEI. The CDR3 here is CASSPTGSPTYEQYF. The CDR3 coding sequence is TGTGCCAGCAGTCCCACCGGGTCACCCACCTACGAGCAGTACTTC.

This clone was seen just once. This rearrangement joins TRBV2 to TRBJ2-6, with D unresolved. V gave up 7 bases and J gave up 3 bases, with 10 bases separating them. Germline V gene lookup returns CDR1 SNHLY and CDR2 FYNNEI. The length of the CDR3 is 14 residues. CDR3 nucleotides: TGTGCCAGCACGCGGCTCTTTGGGGCCAACGTCCTGACTTTC. It translates to CASTRLFGANVLTF.

V gene TRBV10-3 combines with J gene TRBJ2-3; 7 nucleotides align to TRBD1. The CDR3 has 12 amino acids. With 10 bases clipped from V and 1 base from J, the junction kept 2 bases outside the gene matches. Germline V gives CDR1 ENHRY, CDR2 SYGVKD. In DNA form, the CDR3 reads TGTGCCACCGGACAGGGCACAGATACGCAGTATTTT. This encodes CATGQGTDTQYF.

J is TRBJ1-1 and V is TRBV3-1 (or the pseudogene TRBV3-2), with a weak D call TRBD1 (5 bases). V lost 4 bases and J 8 bases, leaving 17 bases between the germline ends. The CDR3 loop spans 14 amino acids. The germline V gene has CDR1 LGHDT and CDR2 YNNKEL (reference sequence). The CDR3, as DNA: TGTGCCAGCAGCCCCATCTATGGGGCCCTCGAAGCTTTCTTT. It specifies CASSPIYGALEAFF.

CDR3: CASGISGSTGELFF. CDR3 DNA sequence: TGTGCTAGTGGTATTAGCGGGAGTACCGGGGAGCTGTTTTTT. The chain combines TRBV12-5 with TRBJ2-2; 9 bases match TRBD2. V dropped 5 bases and J dropped 5; count of bases not matched to a gene: 3. The CDR3 length is 14 residues. Germline-derived CDR1 and CDR2 are LGHNT and FRNRAP.

The rearrangement links TRBV7-8 to TRBJ1-3, with a possible D match to TRBD1 (5 bases). V dropped 0 bases and J dropped 0 bases, with 6 bases sitting between them. The germline gives CDR1 SGHVS, CDR2 FQNEAQ. The CDR3 runs to 15 residues. CDR3 residues: CASSLAQGSGNTIYF. The CDR3 nucleotides are TGTGCCAGCAGCTTAGCGCAGGGCTCTGGAAACACCATATATTTT.

The count of this clone is one. The chain links TRBV9 to TRBJ2-1; 7 bases are a match to TRBD1. Germline CDR1 and CDR2: SGDLS and YYNGEE. Trimming cost V 3 bases and J 6 bases; bases outside gene matches: 9. This CDR3 is built from 15 residues. The CDR3 nucleotides read TGTGCCAGCAGCGCAGGGACAGTGGGCGGCAATGAGCAGTTCTTC. Protein sequence: CASSAGTVGGNEQFF. Supplemented by reference TRBV9 and TRBJ2-1, the full variable domain reads DSGVTQTPKHLITATGQRVTLRCSPRSGDLSVYWYQQSLDQGLQFLIQYYNGEERAKGNILERFSAQQFPDLHSELNLSSLELGDSALYFCASSAGTVGGNEQFFGPGTRLTVL.

This chain connects TRBV7-8 to TRBJ1-5, with TRBD1 matching over 10 bases. The ends lost 4 bases at V and 7 bases at J; junction bases unmatched: 7. This CDR3 is built from 15 residues. Germline-derived CDR1 and CDR2 are SGHVS and FQNEAQ. The CDR3 DNA follows: TGTGCCAGCAGCTGGGACAGGGGAATAGGACAGCCCCAGCATTTT. It specifies CASSWDRGIGQPQHF.

This chain links TRBV24-1 with TRBJ2-3; 13 bases line up with TRBD2. CDR1 and CDR2 (germline): KGHDR, SFDVKD. The CDR3 consists of 17 residues. The J segment lost 2 bases and the V segment lost 4 bases, leaving 5 bases of the junction unmatched. CDR3 amino acids: CATSDSGLAGITDTQYF. The CDR3 coding sequence is TGTGCCACCAGTGACTCGGGACTAGCGGGGATCACAGATACGCAGTATTTT.

The rearrangement joins TRBV6-5 to TRBJ2-7; TRBD2 is a possible D gene (5 bases). The CDR3 contains 15 residues. In germline, CDR1 is MNHEY, CDR2 SVGAGI. V shed 4 bases and J shed 1 base, with 14 bases lying between them. This CDR3 is CASSLEVSGSYEQYF. The CDR3 DNA follows: TGTGCCAGCAGTTTGGAGGTTTCGGGGTCCTACGAGCAGTACTTC.

This rearrangement joins TRBV28 to TRBJ1-4; no firm D call. The germline CDR1 and CDR2 sequences are MDHEN and SYDVKM. V was cut by 5 bases and J by 7 bases, with 8 bases left in between. This CDR3 has 12 residues. The CDR3 sequence: CASSLLREKLFF. In DNA form, the CDR3 reads TGTGCCAGCAGTCTATTGCGTGAAAAACTGTTTTTT.

This chain joins TRBV2 and TRBJ2-7; D is possibly TRBD1 (5 bases). The V gene lost 2 bases and the J gene lost 6 bases, with 17 bases spanning the gap. The CDR3 has 15 amino acids. Per the germline V gene, CDR1 is SNHLY and CDR2 is FYNNEI. The CDR3 protein is CASSEMAGQWGEQYV. The CDR3 DNA reads TGTGCCAGCAGTGAAATGGCAGGGCAGTGGGGCGAGCAGTACGTC.

V usage is TRBV7-2 and J usage is TRBJ1-4, with 8 nucleotides matching TRBD1. V lost 4 bases to trimming and J lost 8 bases; unmatched junction nucleotides: 9. Per germline, CDR1 SGHTA and CDR2 FQGNSA. This CDR3 is built from 15 residues. The CDR3 DNA reads as TGTGCCAGCAGCTACAGGACAGGGTTGGGAGAAAAACTGTTTTTT. The encoded protein is CASSYRTGLGEKLFF.

The rearrangement uses TRBV11-2 and TRBJ1-1, with TRBD1 matching over 10 bases. The CDR3 runs to 14 residues. CDR1 and CDR2 (germline): SGHAT, FQNNGV. V trimming: 0 bases; J trimming: 11 bases; junction bases outside the gene matches: 6. CDR3 bases: TGTGCCAGCAGCTTAGACCCGGGACAGGGGCGGGCTTTCTTT. It specifies CASSLDPGQGRAFF. Based on the CDR3 plus reference TRBV11-2 and TRBJ1-1, the full variable domain is EAGVAQSPRYKIIEKRQSVAFWCNPISGHATLYWYQQILGQGPKLLIQFQNNGVVDDSQLPKDRFSAERLKGVDSTLKIQPAKLEDSAVYLCASSLDPGQGRAFFGQGTRLTVV.

This clone showed up just a few times. V gene TRBV10-3 combines with J gene TRBJ2-1; 7 positions match TRBD1. V dropped 3 bases and J dropped 0; count of bases not matched to a gene: 5. The germline CDR1 and CDR2 sequences are ENHRY and SYGVKD. This CDR3 has 16 amino acids. The CDR3 DNA follows: TGTGCCATCAGTGACATCAGGGGGACCTCCTACAATGAGCAGTTCTTC. Translation gives CAISDIRGTSYNEQFF.

Only one count was recorded for this clone. This rearrangement joins TRBV6-5 to TRBJ1-5; D remains ambiguous. V lost 7 bases to trimming and J lost 2 bases, with 15 bases between them. Germline V gene data show CDR1 as MNHEY and CDR2 as SVGAGI. The CDR3 spans 15 residues. The CDR3 is CASTPRRDGNQPQHF. CDR3 nucleotide sequence: TGTGCCAGCACCCCACGGAGGGATGGCAATCAGCCCCAGCATTTT.

This chain connects TRBV5-1 to TRBJ1-1, with TRBD1 matching over 7 bases. V gave up 4 bases and J gave up 1 base; unmatched junction bases: 4. In germline, CDR1 is SGHRS, CDR2 YFSETQ. CDR3 length: 14 amino acids. The CDR3 reads CASSIGTENTEAFF. As DNA, the CDR3 is TGCGCCAGCAGCATCGGGACAGAGAACACTGAAGCTTTCTTT.

The gene calls are TRBV28 and TRBJ1-5, with D tentatively TRBD1 (5 bases). Germline assignment: CDR1 MDHEN and CDR2 SYDVKM. The V gene lost 4 bases and the J gene lost 0 bases, with 22 bases spanning the gap. This CDR3 has 19 amino acids. The DNA of the CDR3 is TGTGCCAGCAGTTCCTTGCCGTTGGACATTTGGCATAGCAATCAGCCCCAGCATTTT. Protein product: CASSSLPLDIWHSNQPQHF.

J is TRBJ1-6 and V is TRBV4-3; TRBD1 might be the D (6 bases). This CDR3 has 18 residues. V dropped 0 bases and J dropped 7 bases, with 19 bases sitting between them. Germline V gives CDR1 LGHNA, CDR2 YSLEER. The CDR3 DNA is TGCGCCAGCAGCCAAGACCCGACAGGCCTTGGTGGGAATTCACCCCTCCACTTT. Its protein product is CASSQDPTGLGGNSPLHF.

In its sample, this clone was seen once. The gene calls are TRBV5-4 and TRBJ1-4; 9 bases match TRBD1. The CDR3 covers 14 residues. Per germline, CDR1 SGHNT and CDR2 YYREEE (reference sequence). The trim removed 5 bases at V and 8 bases at J, leaving 7 bases unmatched. DNA for the CDR3: TGTGCCAGCAGAGGGACAGGGACGGGAGAAAAACTGTTTTTT. Its protein is CASRGTGTGEKLFF.

V usage is TRBV7-9 and J usage is TRBJ1-4; perhaps TRBD1 as D (6 bases). Germline lookup yields CDR1 SEHNR and CDR2 FQNEAQ (reference sequence). The V end lost 5 bases, the J end lost 7 bases, and 17 bases lay between the germline ends. The CDR3 is 15 residues long. This CDR3 reads CASSPRGGWIEKLFF. In DNA, the CDR3 is TGTGCCAGCAGCCCAAGGGGGGGCTGGATTGAAAAACTGTTTTTT.

The J gene is TRBJ2-7, the V gene TRBV6-6; 11 nucleotides agree with TRBD2. The CDR3 has 15 amino acids. Germline CDR1 MNHNY, CDR2 SVGAGI (reference sequence). After removal of 0 bases from V and 3 bases from J, the junction contained 1 base not matched to a gene. CDR3 sequence reads: CASSYSLAGGYEQYF. CDR3 sequence (DNA): TGTGCCAGCAGTTACTCTCTAGCGGGAGGCTACGAGCAGTACTTC.

J is TRBJ1-4 and V is TRBV7-9; TRBD1 matches at 7 bases. Germline trimming cut 5 bases from V and 5 bases from J; bases unmatched to any gene: 8. The germline V gene has CDR1 SEHNR and CDR2 FQNEAQ (reference sequence). The CDR3 contains 15 residues. The CDR3: CASSQGAGGNEKLFF. The CDR3 DNA is TGTGCCAGCAGCCAAGGGGCAGGGGGAAATGAAAAACTGTTTTTT.